A selection of T cell receptor beta chains follows, all from one sample in a study of identical twins. TCRdb reprocessed the 5' RACE reads via MiXCR and lists one record per CDR3 protein. The table lists about 1.7 million distinct CDR3 sequences, around a third of them singletons. The sample taken for sequencing was cord blood. The receptors were gathered from a newborn girl in good health. CDR3s leave out the opening cysteine and the closing phenylalanine or tryptophan.

j_call: TRBJ2-1
v_call: TRBV10-3
cdr3_aa: AISDGQGMGNEQF

j_call: TRBJ1-5
v_call: TRBV28
cdr3_aa: ASRSGVMGDQPQH

j_call: TRBJ1-2
v_call: TRBV14
cdr3_aa: ASSQVAPLHGYT

j_call: TRBJ1-2
v_call: TRBV12-3/TRBV12-4
cdr3_aa: ASSDGTALEGYT

j_call: TRBJ2-2
v_call: TRBV27
cdr3_aa: ASSLWAVNIGELF

j_call: TRBJ2-4
v_call: TRBV4-1
cdr3_aa: ASSQVSRGPAKNIQY

j_call: TRBJ2-3
v_call: TRBV20-1
cdr3_aa: SGRRGGSTDTQY

j_call: TRBJ1-5
v_call: TRBV19
cdr3_aa: AGSMQGYNQPQH

j_call: TRBJ2-3
v_call: TRBV7-9
cdr3_aa: ASSPRVSGSTDTQY

j_call: TRBJ1-2
v_call: TRBV5-1
cdr3_aa: ASRGDSHYGYT

j_call: TRBJ2-4
v_call: TRBV28
cdr3_aa: ASRGTMSNIQY

j_call: TRBJ2-1
v_call: TRBV2
cdr3_aa: ASRGLASSYNEQF

j_call: TRBJ2-7
v_call: TRBV10-3
cdr3_aa: AISELDRGPYYEQY

j_call: TRBJ2-3
v_call: TRBV24-1
cdr3_aa: ATSGEFPDTQY

j_call: TRBJ1-2
v_call: TRBV7-9
cdr3_aa: ASSPPRVGPYGYT

j_call: TRBJ1-2
v_call: TRBV5-1
cdr3_aa: ASADRVDGYT

j_call: TRBJ2-2
v_call: TRBV7-2
cdr3_aa: ASSLGQGIGELF

j_call: TRBJ1-4
v_call: TRBV20-1
cdr3_aa: SARNTNEKLF

j_call: TRBJ2-7
v_call: TRBV5-1
cdr3_aa: ASRGRLYEQY

j_call: TRBJ1-5
v_call: TRBV27
cdr3_aa: ASSLSAYSNQPQH

j_call: TRBJ2-7
v_call: TRBV9
cdr3_aa: ASSVSEGYEQY

j_call: TRBJ2-7
v_call: TRBV20-1
cdr3_aa: SASRSGYEQY

j_call: TRBJ2-7
v_call: TRBV29-1
cdr3_aa: SVARGRYEQY

j_call: TRBJ2-3
v_call: TRBV4-2
cdr3_aa: ASSQEVVAGFTDTQY

j_call: TRBJ1-1
v_call: TRBV2
cdr3_aa: ASSEAGQGNTEAF

j_call: TRBJ2-1
v_call: TRBV15
cdr3_aa: ATSRDGTGREQF

j_call: TRBJ1-4
v_call: TRBV6-6
cdr3_aa: ASSYQGWKLF

j_call: TRBJ2-1
v_call: TRBV4-2
cdr3_aa: ASSQDWLAGLDEQF

j_call: TRBJ1-1
v_call: TRBV29-1
cdr3_aa: SVEVIQGAGTEAF

j_call: TRBJ1-5
v_call: TRBV7-9
cdr3_aa: ASSGIREHQPQH

j_call: TRBJ2-3
v_call: TRBV7-2
cdr3_aa: ASGGFTDTQY

j_call: TRBJ1-2
v_call: TRBV6-1
cdr3_aa: ASRDRAYTYGYT

j_call: TRBJ2-3
v_call: TRBV27
cdr3_aa: ASSPEMLPDTQY

j_call: TRBJ2-7
v_call: TRBV18
cdr3_aa: ASSPQTRDEQY

j_call: TRBJ2-3
v_call: TRBV19
cdr3_aa: ASSAQVDTQY

j_call: TRBJ2-2
v_call: TRBV12-3/TRBV12-4
cdr3_aa: ASRGRDSTGELF

j_call: TRBJ2-3
v_call: TRBV2
cdr3_aa: ASSFRLAGGSTDTQY

j_call: TRBJ2-1
v_call: TRBV5-1
cdr3_aa: ASSLGTGKVNEQF

j_call: TRBJ2-5
v_call: TRBV13
cdr3_aa: ASSLEASGGSKPETQY

j_call: TRBJ2-1
v_call: TRBV23-1
cdr3_aa: ASSRNEQL

j_call: TRBJ2-7
v_call: TRBV12-3/TRBV12-4
cdr3_aa: ASSRLRQGWYEQY

j_call: TRBJ2-5
v_call: TRBV27
cdr3_aa: ASSLRHSTIGKETQY

j_call: TRBJ2-7
v_call: TRBV29-1
cdr3_aa: SVVGGDYEQY

j_call: TRBJ1-1
v_call: TRBV6-1
cdr3_aa: ASSLPRGGGSTEAF

j_call: TRBJ1-2
v_call: TRBV5-1
cdr3_aa: ASSLGYYRENYGYT

j_call: TRBJ2-3
v_call: TRBV15
cdr3_aa: ATSRKLGLSDTQY

j_call: TRBJ2-3
v_call: TRBV6-1
cdr3_aa: ASRRSVAGRSTDTQY

j_call: TRBJ2-4
v_call: TRBV20-1
cdr3_aa: SASGFENIQY

j_call: TRBJ1-6
v_call: TRBV27
cdr3_aa: ASSLSARRTNSPLH

j_call: TRBJ2-5
v_call: TRBV12-3/TRBV12-4
cdr3_aa: ASSWTATQETQY

j_call: TRBJ2-7
v_call: TRBV5-1
cdr3_aa: AGSFGPGLSKANYEQY

j_call: TRBJ2-4
v_call: TRBV7-9
cdr3_aa: ASSPGAKNTQY

j_call: TRBJ2-7
v_call: TRBV5-1
cdr3_aa: ATSLIWAPGLPFNEQY

j_call: TRBJ2-1
v_call: TRBV28
cdr3_aa: ASSLEMGNEQF

j_call: TRBJ2-7
v_call: TRBV7-9
cdr3_aa: ASSATSGYSYEQY

j_call: TRBJ2-3
v_call: TRBV6-1
cdr3_aa: ASRRGPAEQADTRY

j_call: NA
v_call: TRBV12-5
cdr3_aa: ASGLVRGGRYNEQY

j_call: TRBJ1-2
v_call: TRBV11-2
cdr3_aa: ASSLGTGSGVVGGYT

j_call: TRBJ2-7
v_call: TRBV19
cdr3_aa: ASKRDRNSYEQY

j_call: TRBJ1-1
v_call: TRBV15
cdr3_aa: ATRGRVNTEAF